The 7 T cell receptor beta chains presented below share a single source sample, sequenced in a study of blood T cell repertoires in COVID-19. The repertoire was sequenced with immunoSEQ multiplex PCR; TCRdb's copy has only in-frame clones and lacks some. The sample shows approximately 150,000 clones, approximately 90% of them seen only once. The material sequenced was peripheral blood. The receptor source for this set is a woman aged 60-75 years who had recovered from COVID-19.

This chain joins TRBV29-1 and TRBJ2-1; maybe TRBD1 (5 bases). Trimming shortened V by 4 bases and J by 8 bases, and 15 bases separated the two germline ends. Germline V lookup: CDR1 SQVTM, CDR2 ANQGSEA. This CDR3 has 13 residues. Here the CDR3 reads CSVVLWGPHEQFF. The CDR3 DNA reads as TGCAGCGTTGTGCTATGGGGCCCCCATGAGCAGTTCTTC.

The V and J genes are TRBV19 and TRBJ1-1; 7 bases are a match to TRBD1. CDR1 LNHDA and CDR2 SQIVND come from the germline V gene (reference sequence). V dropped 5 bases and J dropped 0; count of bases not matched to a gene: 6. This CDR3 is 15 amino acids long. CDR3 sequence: CASSGYGTVNTEAFF. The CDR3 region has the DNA TGTGCCAGTAGTGGCTACGGGACAGTGAACACTGAAGCTTTCTTT.

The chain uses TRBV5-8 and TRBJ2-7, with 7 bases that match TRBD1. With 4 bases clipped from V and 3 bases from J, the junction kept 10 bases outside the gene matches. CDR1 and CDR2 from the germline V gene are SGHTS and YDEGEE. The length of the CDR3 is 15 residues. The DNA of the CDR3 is TGTGCCAGCAGCCCCGGGACAGTTACCCTCTACGAGCAGTACTTC. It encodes CASSPGTVTLYEQYF.

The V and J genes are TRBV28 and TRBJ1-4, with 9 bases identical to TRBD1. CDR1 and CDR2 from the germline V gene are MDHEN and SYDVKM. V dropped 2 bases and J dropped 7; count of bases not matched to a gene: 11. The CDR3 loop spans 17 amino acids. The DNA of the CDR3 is TGTGCCAGCAGTTTAGTCCTAACAGGGGGCTTAGGTGAAAAACTGTTTTTT. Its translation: CASSLVLTGGLGEKLFF.

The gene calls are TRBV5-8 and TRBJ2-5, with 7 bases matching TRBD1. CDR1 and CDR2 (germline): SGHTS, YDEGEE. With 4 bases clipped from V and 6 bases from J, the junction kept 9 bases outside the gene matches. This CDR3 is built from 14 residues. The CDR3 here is CASSLGQETQTQYF. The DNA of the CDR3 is TGTGCCAGCAGCCTAGGACAGGAGACGCAGACCCAGTACTTC.

Written as DNA, the CDR3 is TGTGCCAGCAGTTACTACTCTCTTTACGCGGGGGGCCGACACAATGAGCAGTTCTTC. Protein: CASSYYSLYAGGRHNEQFF. This chain uses TRBV6-2 or TRBV6-3 with TRBJ2-1; TRBD2 aligns across 8 bases. The germline V gene has CDR1 MNHEY and CDR2 SVGEGT. The CDR3 has 19 amino acids. V shed 1 base, J shed 5 bases, and the junction held 16 bases outside the gene matches.

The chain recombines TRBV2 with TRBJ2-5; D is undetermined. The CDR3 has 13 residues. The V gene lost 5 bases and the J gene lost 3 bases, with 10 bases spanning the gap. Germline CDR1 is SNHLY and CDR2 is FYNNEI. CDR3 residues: CASSPLGKETQYF. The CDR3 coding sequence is TGTGCCAGCAGTCCCCTAGGAAAAGAGACCCAGTACTTC.